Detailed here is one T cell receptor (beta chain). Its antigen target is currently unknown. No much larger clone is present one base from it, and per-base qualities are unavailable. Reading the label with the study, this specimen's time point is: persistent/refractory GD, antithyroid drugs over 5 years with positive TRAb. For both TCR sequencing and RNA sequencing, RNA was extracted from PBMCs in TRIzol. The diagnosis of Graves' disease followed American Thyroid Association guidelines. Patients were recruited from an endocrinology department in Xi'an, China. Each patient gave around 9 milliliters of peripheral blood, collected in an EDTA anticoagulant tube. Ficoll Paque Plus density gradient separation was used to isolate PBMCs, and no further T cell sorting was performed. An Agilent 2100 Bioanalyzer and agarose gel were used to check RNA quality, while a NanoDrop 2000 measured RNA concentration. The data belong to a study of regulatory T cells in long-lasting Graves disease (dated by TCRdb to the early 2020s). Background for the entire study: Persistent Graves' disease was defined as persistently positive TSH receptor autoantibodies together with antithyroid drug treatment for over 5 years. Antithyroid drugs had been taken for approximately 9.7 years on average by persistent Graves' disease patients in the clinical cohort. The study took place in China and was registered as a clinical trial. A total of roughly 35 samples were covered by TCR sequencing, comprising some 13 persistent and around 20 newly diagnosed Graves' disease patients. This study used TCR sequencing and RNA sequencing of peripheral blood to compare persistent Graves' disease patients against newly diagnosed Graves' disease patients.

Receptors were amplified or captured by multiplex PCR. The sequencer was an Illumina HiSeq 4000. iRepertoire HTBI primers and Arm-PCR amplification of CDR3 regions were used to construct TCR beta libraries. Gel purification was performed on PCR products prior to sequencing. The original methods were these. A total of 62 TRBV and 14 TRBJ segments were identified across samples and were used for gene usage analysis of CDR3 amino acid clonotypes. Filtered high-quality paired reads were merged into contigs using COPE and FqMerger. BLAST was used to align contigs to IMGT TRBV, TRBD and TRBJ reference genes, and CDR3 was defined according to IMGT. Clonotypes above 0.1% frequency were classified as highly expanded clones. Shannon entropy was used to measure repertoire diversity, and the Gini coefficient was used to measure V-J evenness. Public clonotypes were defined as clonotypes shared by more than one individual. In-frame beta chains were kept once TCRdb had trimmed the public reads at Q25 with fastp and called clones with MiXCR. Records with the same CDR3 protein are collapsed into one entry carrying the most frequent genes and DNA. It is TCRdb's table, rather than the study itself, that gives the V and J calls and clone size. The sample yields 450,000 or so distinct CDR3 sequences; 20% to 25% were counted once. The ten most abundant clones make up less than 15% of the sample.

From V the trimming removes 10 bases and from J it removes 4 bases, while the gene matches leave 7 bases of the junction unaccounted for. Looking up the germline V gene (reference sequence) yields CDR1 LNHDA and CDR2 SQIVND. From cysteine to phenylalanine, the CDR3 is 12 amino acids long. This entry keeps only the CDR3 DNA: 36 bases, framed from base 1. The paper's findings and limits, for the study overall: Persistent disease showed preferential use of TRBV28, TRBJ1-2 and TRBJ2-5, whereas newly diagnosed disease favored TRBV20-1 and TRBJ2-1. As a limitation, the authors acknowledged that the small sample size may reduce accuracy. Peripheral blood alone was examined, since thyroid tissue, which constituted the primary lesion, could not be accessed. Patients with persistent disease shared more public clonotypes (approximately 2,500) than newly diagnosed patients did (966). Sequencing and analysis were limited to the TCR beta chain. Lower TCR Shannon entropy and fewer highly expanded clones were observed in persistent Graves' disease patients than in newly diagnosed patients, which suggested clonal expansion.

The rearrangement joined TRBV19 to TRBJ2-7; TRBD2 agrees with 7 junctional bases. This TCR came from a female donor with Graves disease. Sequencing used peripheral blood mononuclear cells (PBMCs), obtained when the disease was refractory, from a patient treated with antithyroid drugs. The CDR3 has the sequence CATNGGKYEQYF. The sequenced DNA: TGTGCCACGAACGGGGGGAAATACGAGCAGTACTTC.